This T cell receptor beta chain was captured by sequencing in a study of T cells in Graves' hyperthyroidism and ophthalmopathy. Study-wide results and caveats: Patients with ophthalmopathy were separated from those with stable hyperthyroidism by a 13 V-J model.

Turning to this clonotype: Its antigen is not known.

The CDR3 spans 13 residues. After removal of 5 bases from V and 11 bases from J, the junction contained 9 bases not matched to a gene. Germline V gene lookup returns CDR1 DFQATT and CDR2 SNEGSKA (reference sequence). Researchers amplified the TCR beta CDR3 regions from RNA transcripts. First-round RT-PCR targeting the TCR CDR3 was performed with the HTBI primer set. TCRdb re-derived calls from the multiplex PCR reads in MiXCR, one entry per CDR3 protein. Among about 660,000 distinct CDR3 sequences listed, about 45% were seen once. Exclusions: uncontrolled infection, other autoimmune disease, pregnancy, lactation. Diagnoses were established using clinical symptoms, serum thyroxine and TRAb, thyroid ultrasound and orbital computed tomography.

The specimen was peripheral blood or thyroid tissue (not recorded which). This chain connects TRBV20-1 to TRBJ1-6, with TRBD1 identical over 7 bases. The receptor was derived from an adult man with Graves' disease, either hyperthyroidism or ophthalmopathy (not recorded which). The CDR3 protein is CSADHRGTAPLHF. DNA for the CDR3: TGCAGTGCTGATCACAGGGGCACGGCACCCCTCCACTTT.